A selection of T cell receptor beta chains follows, all from one sample in a study of blood T cell repertoires in COVID-19. Data came from immunoSEQ multiplex PCR; TCRdb stores just in-frame clones and leaves some out. The sample lists 250,000 to 350,000 clones, about 90% occurring once. Sequenced material: peripheral blood. The receptors shown here come from a young woman with COVID-19, enrolled during active disease. Both conserved end residues are part of each CDR3. The D gene is left open where the match is weak. Clone sizes are given selectively: once, few, many, or a class where the clone is expanded.

TRBD2 TRBJ2-6 TRBV2 NA TGTGCCAGCATATTTCAAGCGGGACCTCACTCTGGGGCCAACGTCCTGACTTTC CASIFQAGPHSGANVLTF
NA TRBJ2-2 TRBV10-1 NA TGCGCCAGCAGTGAGTTTCGGGGTCGGACCGGGGAGCTGTTTTTT CASSEFRGRTGELFF
NA TRBJ1-1 TRBV7-3 NA TGTGCCAGCAGCTTATCAGGGTACACTGAAGCTTTCTTT CASSLSGYTEAFF
NA TRBJ1-5 TRBV7-9 few TGTGCCAGCAGCTTACCCCGGGAGGGGAATCAGCCCCAGCATTTT CASSLPREGNQPQHF
TRBD2 TRBJ2-1 TRBV7-9 NA TGTGCCAGCAGCCCCCCCGCGGGAGGGAAAAATGAGCAGTTCTTC CASSPPAGGKNEQFF
TRBD1 TRBJ1-1 TRBV30 NA TGTGCCTGGGATCAGGGGGACACTGAAGCTTTCTTT CAWDQGDTEAFF
TRBD2 TRBJ2-7 TRBV4-1 NA TGCGCCAGCAGCCTCCGGACTAGCGGGAGCTACGAGCAGTACTTC CASSLRTSGSYEQYF
NA TRBJ1-2 TRBV7-9 NA TGTGCCAGCAGCTTAGATTGGGCCCGCTATGGCTACACCTTC CASSLDWARYGYTF
TRBD1 TRBJ2-7 TRBV30 once TGTGCCCTAGGGGGGACAGGGGCCTACGAGCAGTACTTC CALGGTGAYEQYF
TRBD2 TRBJ2-5 TRBV5-4 NA TGTGCCAGCAGCCCCGTACCTAGCGGGAGGGCCGGAGAGACCCAGTACTTC CASSPVPSGRAGETQYF
NA TRBJ2-7 TRBV18 NA TGTGCCAGCTCACTGACCCAGGGCTCTCCAGTTTCCTACGAGCAGTACTTC CASSLTQGSPVSYEQYF
NA TRBJ1-6 TRBV28 once TGTGCCAGCAGAAACCAGGGGAGCTCCTATAATTCACCCCTCCACTTT CASRNQGSSYNSPLHF
NA TRBJ2-3 TRBV7-2 NA TGTGCCAGCAGCTTAACACAGGGGACTCCCACAGATACGCAGTATTTT CASSLTQGTPTDTQYF